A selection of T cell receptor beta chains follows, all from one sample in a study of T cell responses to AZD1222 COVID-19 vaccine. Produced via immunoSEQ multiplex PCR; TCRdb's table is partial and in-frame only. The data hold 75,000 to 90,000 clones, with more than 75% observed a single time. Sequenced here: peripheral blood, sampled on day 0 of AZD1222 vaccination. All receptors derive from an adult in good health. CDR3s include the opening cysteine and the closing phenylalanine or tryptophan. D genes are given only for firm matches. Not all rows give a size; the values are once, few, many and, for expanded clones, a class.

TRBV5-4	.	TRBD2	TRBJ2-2	CASSLELAGAGELFF	TGTGCCAGCAGCTTGGAACTAGCGGGAGCCGGGGAGCTGTTTTTT
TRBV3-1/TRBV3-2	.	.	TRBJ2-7	CASSQNGLYEQYF	TGTGCCAGCAGCCAAAACGGGTTGTACGAGCAGTACTTC
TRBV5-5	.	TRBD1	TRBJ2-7	CASSSGQVGSYEQYF	TGTGCCAGCAGCTCCGGACAGGTTGGCTCCTACGAGCAGTACTTC
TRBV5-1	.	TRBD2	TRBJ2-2	CASLAGGPSGELFF	TGCGCCAGCCTAGCGGGAGGGCCATCCGGGGAGCTGTTTTTT
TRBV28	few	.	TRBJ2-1	CASSPGTVSNEQFF	TGTGCCAGCAGTCCCGGGACTGTTTCAAATGAGCAGTTCTTC
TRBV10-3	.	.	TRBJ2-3	CAISEQAADTQYF	TGTGCCATCAGTGAGCAGGCAGCAGATACGCAGTATTTT
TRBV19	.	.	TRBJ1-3	CASSRGTGGPTGNTIYF	TGTGCCAGTAGCCGGGGGACGGGGGGGCCCACTGGAAACACCATATATTTT
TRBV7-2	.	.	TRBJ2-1	CASSFMSSSYNEQFF	TGTGCCAGCAGCTTTATGAGTAGCTCCTACAATGAGCAGTTCTTC
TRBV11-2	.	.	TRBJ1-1	CASSITGTNTEAFF	TGTGCCAGCAGCATCACAGGGACCAACACTGAAGCTTTCTTT
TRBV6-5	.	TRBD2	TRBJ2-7	CASSYSSSGEGYEQYF	TGTGCCAGCAGTTACTCGTCTAGCGGGGAGGGGTACGAGCAGTACTTC
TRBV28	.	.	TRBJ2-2	CASKVQGNTGELFF	TGTGCCAGCAAGGTGCAGGGCAACACCGGGGAGCTGTTTTTT
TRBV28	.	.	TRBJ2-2	CASTDTGELFF	TGTGCCAGCACCGACACCGGGGAGCTGTTTTTT
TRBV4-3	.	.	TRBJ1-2	CASSQAGNYGYTF	TGCGCCAGCAGCCAAGCAGGGAACTATGGCTACACCTTC
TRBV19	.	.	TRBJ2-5	CASSILRGPETQYF	TGTGCCAGTAGTATATTACGGGGGCCAGAGACCCAGTACTTC
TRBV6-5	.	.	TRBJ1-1	CASSYSGVGSTEAFF	TGTGCCAGCAGTTACTCAGGCGTCGGGAGCACTGAAGCTTTCTTT
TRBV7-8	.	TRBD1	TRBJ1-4	CASSLAETGVEKLFF	TGTGCCAGCAGCTTAGCGGAGACAGGGGTTGAAAAACTGTTTTTT
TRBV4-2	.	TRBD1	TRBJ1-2	CASSQDPGQGANYGYTF	TGTGCCAGCAGCCAGGACCCGGGACAGGGGGCGAACTATGGCTACACCTTC
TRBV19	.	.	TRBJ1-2	CASSIPGIDNYGYTF	TGTGCCAGTAGTATCCCAGGGATTGATAACTATGGCTACACCTTC
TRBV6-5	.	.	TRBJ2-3	CASSYRGRPPDTQYF	TGTGCCAGCAGTTACCGGGGGAGACCCCCAGATACGCAGTATTTT
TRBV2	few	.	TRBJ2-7	CASSEARWEAVYEQYF	TGTGCCAGCAGTGAAGCGCGGTGGGAGGCCGTTTACGAGCAGTACTTC
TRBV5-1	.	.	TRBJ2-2	CASKGLTNTGELFF	TGCGCCAGCAAGGGACTTACTAACACCGGGGAGCTGTTTTTT
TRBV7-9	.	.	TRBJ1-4	CASSSTATGLAEKLFF	TGTGCCAGCAGCTCCACCGCCACAGGGTTGGCTGAAAAACTGTTTTTT
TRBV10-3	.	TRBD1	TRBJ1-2	CAISDGTGVSGYTF	TGTGCCATCAGTGACGGGACAGGGGTTTCTGGCTACACCTTC
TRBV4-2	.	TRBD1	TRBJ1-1	CASSQGARDRKRNTEAFF	TGTGCCAGCAGCCAGGGAGCTCGGGACAGAAAGAGGAACACTGAAGCTTTCTTT
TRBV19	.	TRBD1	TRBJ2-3	CASSTGGPDTQYF	TGTGCCAGTAGTACAGGGGGACCAGATACGCAGTATTTT
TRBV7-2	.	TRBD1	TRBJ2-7	CASSYRDRGPYEQYF	TGTGCCAGCAGCTACCGGGACAGGGGGCCGTACGAGCAGTACTTC
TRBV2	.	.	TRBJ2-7	CATSLTYEQYF	TGTGCCACCTCACTTACCTACGAGCAGTACTTC
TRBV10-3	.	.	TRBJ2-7	CAVRPGQGRYEQYF	TGTGCCGTGCGACCGGGACAAGGGAGGTACGAGCAGTACTTC
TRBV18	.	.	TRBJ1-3	CASSPPAGFSGNTIYF	TGTGCCAGCTCACCACCGGCCGGGTTCTCTGGAAACACCATATATTTT
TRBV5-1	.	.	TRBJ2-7	CASSAGQSTYEQYF	TGCGCCAGCAGCGCCGGACAGAGTACCTACGAGCAGTACTTC
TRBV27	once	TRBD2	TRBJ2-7	CASRRTSGSRHEQYF	TGTGCCAGCCGTAGGACTAGCGGGAGCAGGCACGAGCAGTACTTC
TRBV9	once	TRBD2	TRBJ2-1	CASSDTGGYNEQFF	TGTGCCAGCAGCGATACGGGAGGTTACAATGAGCAGTTCTTC
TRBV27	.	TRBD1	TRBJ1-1	CASSPRTGFGEAFF	TGTGCCAGCAGTCCCAGGACAGGGTTCGGTGAAGCTTTCTTT
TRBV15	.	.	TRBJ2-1	CATSGSWRLSSYNEQFF	TGTGCCACCAGCGGTAGCTGGCGCCTCAGCTCCTACAATGAGCAGTTCTTC
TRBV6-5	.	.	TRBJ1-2	CASRGEGVYGYTF	TGTGCCAGCAGGGGGGAAGGGGTCTATGGCTACACCTTC
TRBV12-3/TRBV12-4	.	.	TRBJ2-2	CASSRTPGELFF	TGTGCCAGCAGCCGGACACCCGGGGAGCTGTTTTTT
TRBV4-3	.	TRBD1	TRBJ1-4	CASSQPGQVGEKLFF	TGCGCCAGCAGCCAACCGGGACAGGTCGGTGAAAAACTGTTTTTT
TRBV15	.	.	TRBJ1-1	CATSRDRMGNTEAFF	TGTGCCACCAGCAGAGATCGAATGGGGAACACTGAAGCTTTCTTT
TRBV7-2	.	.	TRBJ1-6	CASSLQVPLRGDNSPLHF	TGTGCCAGCAGCCTACAGGTCCCCTTACGGGGAGATAATTCACCCCTCCACTTT
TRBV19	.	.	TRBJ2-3	CASGIPDTQYF	TGTGCCAGTGGGATCCCAGATACGCAGTATTTT
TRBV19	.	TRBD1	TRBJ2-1	CASSPSGTGVNNEQFF	TGTGCCAGTAGTCCTTCCGGGACAGGGGTCAACAATGAGCAGTTCTTC
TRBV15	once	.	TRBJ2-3	CATRRTDTQYF	TGTGCCACCCGAAGGACAGATACGCAGTATTTT
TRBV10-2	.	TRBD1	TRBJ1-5	CASTDRGTDQPQHF	TGCGCCAGCACCGACAGGGGGACTGATCAGCCCCAGCATTTT
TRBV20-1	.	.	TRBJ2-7	CSAKPSYEQYF	TGCAGTGCGAAACCTTCCTACGAGCAGTACTTC
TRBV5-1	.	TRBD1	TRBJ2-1	CASSLAGLGTGHNEQFF	TGCGCCAGCAGCTTGGCCGGCCTCGGGACAGGGCACAATGAGCAGTTCTTC
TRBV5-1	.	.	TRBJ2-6	CASSLDSGFVSGANVLTF	TGCGCCAGCAGCTTGGACAGTGGATTTGTCTCTGGGGCCAACGTCCTGACTTTC
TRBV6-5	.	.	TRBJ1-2	CASSYSSLGYGYTF	TGTGCCAGCAGTTACTCGAGTCTCGGCTATGGCTACACCTTC
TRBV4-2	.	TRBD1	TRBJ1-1	CASSPPAGQGFGEAFF	TGTGCCAGCAGCCCCCCTGCGGGACAGGGTTTCGGGGAAGCTTTCTTT
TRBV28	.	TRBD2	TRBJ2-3	CASRDSRLAATDTQYF	TGTGCCAGCAGGGATTCCAGACTAGCGGCCACAGATACGCAGTATTTT
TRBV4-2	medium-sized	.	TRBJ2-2	CASRSGRDPTGELFF	TGTGCCAGCAGATCCGGGCGGGACCCGACCGGGGAGCTGTTTTTT
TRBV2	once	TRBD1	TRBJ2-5	CASSPGTGKGTQYF	TGTGCCAGCAGCCCCGGGACAGGGAAAGGGACCCAGTACTTC
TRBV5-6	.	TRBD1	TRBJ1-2	CASSLVAYLGQGEEGYTF	TGTGCCAGCAGCCTGGTTGCGTACCTGGGACAGGGGGAGGAGGGCTACACCTTC
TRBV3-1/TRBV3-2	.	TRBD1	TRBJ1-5	CASSQGTGVNQPQHF	TGTGCCAGCAGCCAAGGGACAGGGGTCAATCAGCCCCAGCATTTT